Listed here are 32 T cell receptor beta chains from one sample, sequenced in a study of cytomegalovirus exposure and HLA in healthy donors. It was with 60 Vbeta and 13 Jbeta primers that the PCR ran. This table comes from immunoSEQ multiplex PCR, and its TCRdb copy is limited to in-frame clones, with some not included. Seen here are over 120,000 clones, roughly 70% observed once, and the top ten hold approximately 2%. The specimen sequenced was PBMCs. These receptors all stem from a woman aged 60-75 years in good health and CMV-seropositive.

The chain uses TRBV28 and TRBJ1-4; unclear D gene. Germline CDR1 MDHEN, CDR2 SYDVKM. The CDR3 spans 15 residues. Trimming removed 4 bases from V and 0 bases from J, with 9 bases in between. CDR3 residues: CASSSPLATNEKLFF. CDR3 in DNA: TGTGCCAGCAGTTCGCCCCTAGCAACTAATGAAAAACTGTTTTTT. The complete variable domain, with remaining parts taken from reference TRBV28 and TRBJ1-4, reads DVKVTQSSRYLVKRTGEKVFLECVQDMDHENMFWYRQDPGLGLRLIYFSYDVKMKEKGDIPEGYSVSREKKERFSLILESASTNQTSMYLCASSSPLATNEKLFFGSGTQLSVL.

Of note for this clone: Other DNA sequences in the sample encode the same CDR3. V and J are TRBV6-5 and TRBJ1-1, with 10 bases lining up with TRBD1. CDR3 length: 15 residues. Germline CDR1 and CDR2: MNHEY and SVGAGI. The V segment lost 6 bases and the J segment 2 bases; nucleotides outside the gene matches: 6. Here the CDR3 DNA reads TGTGCCAGCAGCCCTTGGACAGGGGGAAACACTGAAGCTTTCTTT. Residues: CASSPWTGGNTEAFF.

The chain has TRBV11-2 and TRBJ2-1, with D maybe TRBD2 (6 bases). Germline-derived CDR1 and CDR2 are SGHAT and FQNNGV. The CDR3 is 13 residues long. The V and J ends lost 1 base and 13 bases respectively, with 14 bases between them. The CDR3 protein is CASSLGVSAGQFF. The DNA of the CDR3 is TGTGCCAGCAGCTTAGGTGTCTCGGCGGGACAGTTCTTC.

V and J are TRBV11-3 and TRBJ1-5; TRBD1 agrees at 8 bases. Trimming removed 3 bases from V and 2 bases from J; junction bases left unmatched: 12. This CDR3 is built from 18 residues. CDR1 is SGHNT, CDR2 YENEEA, per germline. For the CDR3, the DNA is TGTGCCAGCAGCTTGCTCCAAGTTCCGGGACAGGGCAATCAGCCCCAGCATTTT. Translation: CASSLLQVPGQGNQPQHF.

The table lists this clone with a count of one. This chain joins TRBV2 and TRBJ2-5; TRBD2 matches at 8 bases. Germline CDR1 and CDR2: SNHLY and FYNNEI. This CDR3 is 16 amino acids long. V was pared by 6 bases and J by 4 bases, with 13 bases of the junction left unmatched. The CDR3, as DNA: TGTGCCAGCAGCGGCAGCGGGAGCAGTGTGAGAGAGACCCAGTACTTC. It encodes CASSGSGSSVRETQYF.

V gene TRBV5-4 combines with J gene TRBJ2-1, with 11 nucleotides matching TRBD1. The CDR3 length is 15 residues. V lost 0 bases to trimming and J lost 6 bases; unmatched junction nucleotides: 2. CDR1 SGHNT and CDR2 YYREEE come from the germline V gene (reference sequence). The CDR3 DNA follows: TGTGCCAGCAGCTTGGGGGGACAGGGGGTCAATGAGCAGTTCTTC. Translated: CASSLGGQGVNEQFF.

The rearrangement links TRBV7-8 to TRBJ2-1; 9 bases agree with TRBD2. The germline V gene has CDR1 SGHVS and CDR2 FQNEAQ. CDR3 length equals 17 residues. V lost 3 bases and J lost 6; bases outside the gene matches: 12. Here the CDR3 reads CASSFRLAVGLINEQFF. CDR3 coding DNA: TGTGCCAGCAGCTTTAGACTAGCGGTTGGCCTAATCAATGAGCAGTTCTTC.

This chain uses TRBV7-9 with TRBJ1-2; TRBD1 matches 7 bases. V shed 5 bases and J 7 bases; nucleotides not matched to a gene: 7. The CDR3 totals 13 residues. Looked up from germline, CDR1 is SEHNR and CDR2 is FQNEAQ (reference sequence). Here the CDR3 reads CASSVRGGGGYTF. Here the CDR3 DNA reads TGTGCCAGCAGCGTCAGAGGGGGCGGTGGCTACACCTTC. The entire variable domain, with the rest obtained from reference TRBV7-9 and TRBJ1-2, is as follows: DTGVSQNPRHKITKRGQNVTFRCDPISEHNRLYWYRQTLGQGPEFLTYFQNEAQLEKSRLLSDRFSAERPKGSFSTLEIQRTEQGDSAMYLCASSVRGGGGYTFGSGTRLTVV.

This rearrangement joins TRBV2 to TRBJ2-3; D not resolved. The CDR3 consists of 12 residues. Germline CDR1 reads SNHLY; CDR2 reads FYNNEI. Trimming took 6 bases from V and 4 from J, leaving 8 bases between them. CDR3 nucleotides: TGTGCCAGCAGCCAGATGGCAGATACGCAGTATTTT. As protein: CASSQMADTQYF.

The chain links TRBV7-6 to TRBJ1-1, with TRBD1 as a possible D gene (5 bases). The CDR3 is made up of 13 amino acids. Germline-derived CDR1 and CDR2 are SGHVS and FNYEAQ. V gave up 5 bases and J gave up 3 bases, with 10 bases separating them. CDR3 nucleotides: TGTGCCAGCAGCCCCATAGGGGACACTGAAGCTTTCTTT. It is translated as CASSPIGDTEAFF.

This clone has only a few counts. The genes are TRBV6-6 and TRBJ1-5; D is undetermined. V lost 6 bases and J lost 6, with 6 bases in between. This CDR3 is 11 amino acids long. Germline CDR1 is MNHNY and CDR2 is SVGAGI (reference sequence). The CDR3: CASRRGQPQHF. Written as DNA, the CDR3 is TGTGCCAGCAGGCGAGGTCAGCCCCAGCATTTT.

The sample holds a few counts of this clone. V gene TRBV5-1 combines with J gene TRBJ1-2; 9 nucleotides align to TRBD1. The CDR3 is 13 amino acids. CDR1 is SGHRS and CDR2 is YFSETQ in the germline V gene. With V trimmed by 2 bases and J by 8 bases, 4 bases remained unmatched. The CDR3 region is CASSLQGAQGYTF. The CDR3 DNA reads as TGCGCCAGCAGCTTACAGGGGGCGCAGGGCTACACCTTC.

The gene calls are TRBV5-1 and TRBJ2-3; the D gene is possibly TRBD2 (5 bases). Looked up from germline, CDR1 is SGHRS and CDR2 is YFSETQ. Trimming cost V 2 bases and J 2 bases, with 12 bases left between them. The CDR3 spans 15 residues. The CDR3 DNA is TGCGCCAGCAGCTTAGGCTCACTAGACACAGATACGCAGTATTTT. This sequence encodes CASSLGSLDTDTQYF.

The V gene is TRBV7-2, the J gene TRBJ1-2; no clear D gene. The CDR3 spans 14 residues. V was cut by 1 base and J by 0 bases, with 6 bases left in between. Germline CDR1 is SGHTA and CDR2 is FQGNSA. The CDR3: CASSLDSANYGYTF. DNA for the CDR3: TGTGCCAGCAGCTTAGATTCGGCTAACTATGGCTACACCTTC. Variable domain in full (rest from reference TRBV7-2 and TRBJ1-2): GAGVSQSPSNKVTEKGKDVELRCDPISGHTALYWYRQSLGQGLEFLIYFQGNSAPDKSGLPSDRFSAERTGGSVSTLTIQRTQQEDSAVYLCASSLDSANYGYTFGSGTRLTVV.

V usage is TRBV4-1 and J usage is TRBJ2-7; D might be TRBD2 (5 bases). The CDR3 spans 13 residues. Germline CDR1 MGHRA, CDR2 YSYEKL. Trimming shortened V by 4 bases and J by 4 bases, and 11 bases separated the two germline ends. The CDR3 DNA reads TGCGCCAGCAGCCTGGCTAGGGAGTACGAGCAGTACTTC. Translated, it gives CASSLAREYEQYF.

This clone turned up a few times. The chain links TRBV5-1 to TRBJ2-2; no definite D call. The CDR3 is 15 residues long. Germline V gene sequence: CDR1 SGHRS, CDR2 YFSETQ. Trimming shortened V by 4 bases and J by 0 bases, and 10 bases separated the two germline ends. The CDR3 loop reads CASSPTTSNTGELFF. The CDR3 bases are TGCGCCAGCAGCCCAACCACTTCGAACACCGGGGAGCTGTTTTTT.

V and J are TRBV5-1 and TRBJ2-7; 16 bases map to TRBD2. Unmatched junction bases numbered 8, after V lost 4 bases and J lost 4 bases. The CDR3 runs 17 residues. Germline loops: CDR1 SGHRS, CDR2 YFSETQ. The CDR3 region is CASSIAGTSGRVYEQYF. The CDR3 DNA follows: TGCGCCAGCAGCATAGCCGGGACTAGCGGGAGGGTTTACGAGCAGTACTTC.

This clone turned up a few times. The chain has TRBV7-6 and TRBJ1-6; 7 positions agree with TRBD1. Trimming at V came to 1 base and at J to 5 bases, leaving 2 bases not matched to a gene. Germline CDR1 reads SGHVS; CDR2 reads FNYEAQ. This CDR3 is 15 amino acids long. CDR3 protein: CASSLEQGNNSPLHF. The CDR3 region has the DNA TGTGCCAGCAGCTTAGAACAGGGGAATAATTCACCCCTCCACTTT. The full variable domain, rest sourced from reference TRBV7-6 and TRBJ1-6, is GAGVSQSPRYKVTKRGQDVALRCDPISGHVSLYWYRQALGQGPEFLTYFNYEAQQDKSGLPNDRFSAERPEGSISTLTIQRTEQRDSAMYRCASSLEQGNNSPLHFGNGTRLTVT.

Only a few counts were recorded for this clone. In nucleotides, the CDR3 is TGTGCCAGCAGCTTCGCGGGGCCTAGCACAGATACGCAGTATTTT. Amino acids: CASSFAGPSTDTQYF. The genes are TRBV5-4 and TRBJ2-3, with D possibly TRBD2 on 6 matching bases. V was trimmed by 2 bases and J by 0 bases, leaving 10 bases between them. Germline V CDR1 and CDR2: SGHNT, YYREEE (reference sequence). This CDR3 is 15 amino acids long.

This clone was counted a few times. The chain links TRBV28 to TRBJ2-1, with 11 bases that match TRBD2. From germline, CDR1 is MDHEN and CDR2 SYDVKM. V shed 8 bases, J shed 0 bases, and the junction held 3 bases outside the gene matches. This CDR3 contains 15 residues. CDR3 DNA: TGTGCCAGCGGGGGACTAGCGGTCTCCTACAATGAGCAGTTCTTC. It is translated as CASGGLAVSYNEQFF.

The chain joins TRBV18 to TRBJ2-7; 10 bases agree with TRBD1. With V trimmed by 6 bases and J by 3 bases, 8 bases remained unmatched. In germline, CDR1 is KGHSH, CDR2 LQKENI. The CDR3 runs 15 residues. The CDR3: CASSYSGTGVYEQYF. DNA for the CDR3: TGTGCCAGCTCCTATTCCGGGACAGGGGTCTACGAGCAGTACTTC.

The V call is TRBV7-9, the J call TRBJ1-1; 7 bases agree with TRBD1. This CDR3 is 14 amino acids long. The germline V gene encodes CDR1 SEHNR and CDR2 FQNEAQ (reference sequence). Unmatched junction bases numbered 4, after V lost 5 bases and J lost 1 base. This chain's CDR3 is CASSPTGSNTEAFF. The CDR3 nucleotides read TGTGCCAGCAGCCCGACAGGGTCGAACACTGAAGCTTTCTTT.

V and J are TRBV29-1 and TRBJ2-7; perhaps TRBD2 as D (5 bases). The CDR3 has 13 residues. Germline V CDR1 and CDR2: SQVTM, ANQGSEA. Trimming took off 7 bases at V and 5 bases at J, with 18 bases between the two ends. This CDR3 is CSASPGIGDEQYF. The CDR3 coding sequence is TGCAGCGCATCACCCGGGATTGGCGACGAGCAGTACTTC.

The chain recombines TRBV6-5 with TRBJ2-7; TRBD1 matches 8 bases. CDR3 length: 15 residues. V was clipped by 6 bases and J by 5 bases; unmatched bases: 12. Per germline, CDR1 MNHEY and CDR2 SVGAGI. For the CDR3, the DNA is TGTGCCAGCAGGGACGGGACAGGAAAAAGGGACGAGCAGTACTTC. It codes for CASRDGTGKRDEQYF.

The chain links TRBV2 to TRBJ2-7, with D tentatively TRBD1 (5 bases). V was cut by 8 bases and J by 0 bases, with 20 bases left in between. The CDR3 is 16 amino acids. Germline-derived CDR1 and CDR2 are SNHLY and FYNNEI. CDR3 amino acids: CASPQGPGVNSYEQYF. The CDR3 nucleotides are TGTGCCAGCCCCCAGGGCCCTGGGGTAAACTCCTACGAGCAGTACTTC.

This clone is a singleton in its sample. The chain recombines TRBV7-2 with TRBJ1-2; D remains ambiguous. Germline CDR1 SGHTA, CDR2 FQGNSA. Trimming stripped 1 base from V and 8 bases from J, with 8 bases between. The CDR3 contains 12 residues. CDR3 bases: TGTGCCAGCAGCTTAGAACGTCGGGGCTACACCTTC. Encoded protein: CASSLERRGYTF.

This chain joins TRBV5-4 and TRBJ2-3; D may be TRBD2 (5 bases). Germline assignment: CDR1 SGHNT and CDR2 YYREEE (reference sequence). The length of the CDR3 is 13 residues. CDR3 DNA: TGTGTCCAGAGCGGTATCGACACAGATACGCAGTATTTT. Translating gives CVQSGIDTDTQYF.

As to this clone: A much larger clonotype is one base distant, so this may be a read error. V and J are TRBV2 and TRBJ1-1; D not resolved. Germline V gives CDR1 SNHLY, CDR2 FYNNEI. Trimming took off 5 bases at V and 1 base at J, with 2 bases between the two ends. The CDR3 consists of 11 residues. The CDR3 DNA is TGTGCCAGCAGTCAGAACACTGAAGCTTTCTTT. Its translation is CASSQNTEAFF.

The CDR3 is CAWSVGQISNQPQHF. As DNA, the CDR3 is TGTGCCTGGAGTGTCGGACAGATTAGCAATCAGCCCCAGCATTTT. V and J are TRBV30 and TRBJ1-5; the D gene is possibly TRBD1 (6 bases). This CDR3 region has 15 residues. Looked up from germline, CDR1 is GTSNPN and CDR2 is SVGIG (reference sequence). The V and J ends lost 0 bases and 0 bases respectively, with 9 bases between them.

The V gene is TRBV7-3, the J gene TRBJ1-2; TRBD1 aligns across 8 bases. The CDR3 length is 14 residues. In germline, CDR1 is SGHTA, CDR2 FQGTGA. Trimming cost V 7 bases and J 8 bases; bases outside gene matches: 12. As DNA, the CDR3 is TGTGCCAGCACCAACCCCGACAGGGGAGGAGGCTACACCTTC. This gives the protein CASTNPDRGGGYTF.

The chain combines TRBV5-4 with TRBJ2-1; 11 bases map to TRBD2. V lost 0 bases, J lost 5 bases, and 13 bases stayed unmatched. The CDR3 is 19 amino acids. Germline-derived CDR1 and CDR2 are SGHNT and YYREEE (reference sequence). The CDR3: CASSLGVSGRGQYNNEQFF. In DNA, the CDR3 is TGTGCCAGCAGCTTGGGGGTTAGCGGGAGGGGGCAATACAACAATGAGCAGTTCTTC.

The chain joins TRBV6-1 to TRBJ1-1; unclear D gene. The CDR3 runs 13 residues. V lost 2 bases and J lost 3, with 7 bases in between. The germline gives CDR1 MNHNS, CDR2 SASEGT. CDR3 in DNA: TGTGCCAGCAGTGAACCTATAGACACTGAAGCTTTCTTT. Its translation: CASSEPIDTEAFF.